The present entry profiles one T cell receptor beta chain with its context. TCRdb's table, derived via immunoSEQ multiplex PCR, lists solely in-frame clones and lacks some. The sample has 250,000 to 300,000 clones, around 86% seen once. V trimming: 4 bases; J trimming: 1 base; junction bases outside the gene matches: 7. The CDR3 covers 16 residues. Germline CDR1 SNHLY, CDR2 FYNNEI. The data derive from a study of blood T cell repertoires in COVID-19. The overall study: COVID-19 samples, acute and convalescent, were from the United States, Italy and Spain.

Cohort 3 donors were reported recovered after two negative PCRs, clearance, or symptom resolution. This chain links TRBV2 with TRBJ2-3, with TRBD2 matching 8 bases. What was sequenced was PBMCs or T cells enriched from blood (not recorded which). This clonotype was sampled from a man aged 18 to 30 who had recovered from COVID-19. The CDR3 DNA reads TGTGCCAGCAGTGCGGGTGGACTAGCCGGCACAGATACGCAGTATTTT. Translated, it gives CASSAGGLAGTDTQYF.